This entry describes one T cell receptor (beta chain). As yet, its antigen is unknown. This sample is drawn from a study of T cell responses to AZD1222 COVID-19 vaccine. Method: immunoSEQ multiplex PCR; TCRdb's copy keeps in-frame clones and lacks some. The data show around 100,000 clones, with about 85% seen just once and 2.5% to 3% held by the top ten. The CDR3 loop spans 17 amino acids. Germline CDR1 LGHNA, CDR2 YSLEER. V lost 8 bases, J lost 1 base, and 18 bases lay in between. Study-wide findings and caveats: White British donors predominated, females outnumbered males, and clonal diversity was possibly underestimated. Close to half of spike-specific TCRs reportedly recognize unmutated variant regions.

This rearrangement joins TRBV4-3 to TRBJ2-6; D uncertain. The receptor comes from an adult in good health. The starting material was peripheral blood, obtained on day 0 of AZD1222 vaccination. This CDR3 reads CASGQDQYPSGANVLTF. The CDR3 DNA reads TGCGCCAGCGGGCAAGACCAGTACCCTTCTGGGGCCAACGTCCTGACTTTC.